The 16 T cell receptor beta chains below all came from one sample that was sequenced in a study of CD8+ T cells in alopecia areata. RNA, once extracted, was reverse transcribed into cDNA for use as the sequencing template. This table comes from immunoSEQ multiplex PCR, and its TCRdb copy is limited to in-frame clones, with some not included. Among around 140,000 clones, approximately 51% were seen once, and the ten largest hold less than 1%. The source material was CD4+ T cells sorted from blood, sampled at week 0. Receptors were obtained from a human donor with alopecia areata.

J is TRBJ2-5 and V is TRBV11-1; no firm D call. This CDR3 has 12 residues. Trimming pared 8 bases from V and 5 bases from J, leaving 12 bases between. Germline CDR1 reads SGHAT; CDR2 reads FQDESV (reference sequence). This chain's CDR3 is CASSREIETQYF. The CDR3, as DNA: TGTGCCAGCTCCCGTGAAATCGAGACCCAGTACTTC. Looking up the rest from reference TRBV11-1 and TRBJ2-5 gives the full variable domain: EAEVAQSPRYKITEKSQAVAFWCDPISGHATLYWYRQILGQGPELLVQFQDESVVDDSQLPKDRFSAERLKGVDSTLKIQPAELGDSAMYLCASSREIETQYFGPGTRLLVL.

The sample holds one count of this clone. J is TRBJ1-2 and V is TRBV30, with a possible D match to TRBD1 (5 bases). Trimming removed 4 bases at V and 4 bases at J, with 16 bases between. This CDR3 has 14 residues. Per germline, CDR1 GTSNPN and CDR2 SVGIG (reference sequence). CDR3 bases: TGTGCCTGGAAACAGGCAGGACCCTCCTATGGCTACACCTTC. It codes for CAWKQAGPSYGYTF.

The chain combines TRBV25-1 with TRBJ1-4, with D perhaps matching TRBD1 (5 bases). CDR1 is MGHDK and CDR2 is SYGVNS in the germline V gene. The CDR3 runs 14 residues. V was cut by 3 bases and J by 7 bases, with 12 bases left in between. The CDR3 nucleotides read TGTGCCAGCAGTGACCCACGGGGCCTTGAAAAACTGTTTTTT. Protein sequence: CASSDPRGLEKLFF.

This clone was detected a few times. This chain connects TRBV7-2 to TRBJ2-7; D is perhaps TRBD2 (6 bases). The germline V gene encodes CDR1 SGHTA and CDR2 FQGNSA. CDR3 size: 16 residues. The V gene lost 4 bases and the J gene lost 5 bases, with 21 bases spanning the gap. CDR3 loop: CASSSPRGIRSHEQYF. The CDR3 region has the DNA TGTGCCAGCAGCTCCCCCCGCGGGATCCGGTCCCACGAGCAGTACTTC. Filled out from reference TRBV7-2 and TRBJ2-7, the complete variable domain reads GAGVSQSPSNKVTEKGKDVELRCDPISGHTALYWYRQSLGQGLEFLIYFQGNSAPDKSGLPSDRFSAERTGGSVSTLTIQRTQQEDSAVYLCASSSPRGIRSHEQYFGPGTRLTVT.

The count of this clone is one. The chain links TRBV6-5 to TRBJ2-5; TRBD1 is a possible D gene (6 bases). Deletions cut 5 bases from V and 9 bases from J, with 16 bases between. The CDR3 is 13 residues long. Germline CDR1 and CDR2: MNHEY and SVGAGI. CDR3 nucleotide sequence: TGTGCCAGCAGTCTGGGGGCCCGCATTCCCCAGTACTTC. This encodes CASSLGARIPQYF.

The rearrangement links TRBV29-1 to TRBJ2-1, with a weak D call TRBD2 (5 bases). The CDR3 is made up of 13 amino acids. V shed 0 bases and J shed 12 bases, with 15 bases lying between them. Germline CDR1 and CDR2: SQVTM and ANQGSEA. The CDR3 loop reads CSVEDERILGQFF. The CDR3 nucleotides are TGCAGCGTTGAAGATGAGCGGATACTGGGGCAGTTCTTC.

This clone was seen a few times. Other DNA sequences in the same sample also yield this CDR3. The V call is TRBV9, the J call TRBJ2-1; 10 nucleotides agree with TRBD2. Germline CDR1 and CDR2: SGDLS and YYNGEE. The CDR3 consists of 15 residues. Losses at the gene ends were 0 bases for V and 4 bases for J; bases not matched to a gene: 1. CDR3 in amino acids: CASSVGTSGYNEQFF. For the CDR3, the DNA is TGTGCCAGCAGCGTAGGGACTAGCGGATACAATGAGCAGTTCTTC. Full variable domain (remainder filled in from reference TRBV9 and TRBJ2-1): DSGVTQTPKHLITATGQRVTLRCSPRSGDLSVYWYQQSLDQGLQFLIQYYNGEERAKGNILERFSAQQFPDLHSELNLSSLELGDSALYFCASSVGTSGYNEQFFGPGTRLTVL.

This chain connects TRBV30 to TRBJ1-4; TRBD1 aligns across 8 bases. The ends lost 3 bases at V and 8 bases at J; junction bases unmatched: 14. Germline CDR1 and CDR2: GTSNPN and SVGIG (reference sequence). This CDR3 region has 16 residues. CDR3 nucleotide sequence: TGTGCCTGGAGCCATCCAGACAGGGGCCCATTGGAAAAACTGTTTTTT. Translating gives CAWSHPDRGPLEKLFF.

V usage is TRBV19 and J usage is TRBJ2-1; 11 bases align to TRBD2. This CDR3 is built from 13 residues. Germline values: CDR1 LNHDA, CDR2 SQIVND (reference sequence). The trim removed 10 bases at V and 4 bases at J, leaving 3 bases unmatched. CDR3 in amino acids: CATIAGGYNEQFF. CDR3 DNA: TGTGCCACAATAGCGGGAGGGTACAATGAGCAGTTCTTC.

Here the CDR3 DNA reads TGTGCCAGCAGCTACGGGACGGGTAACTACGAGCAGTACTTC. The encoded protein is CASSYGTGNYEQYF. The chain recombines TRBV5-8 with TRBJ2-7; perhaps D is TRBD1 or TRBD2 (5 bases each). Trimming removed 3 bases from V and 3 bases from J, with 13 bases in between. Germline V gives CDR1 SGHTS, CDR2 YDEGEE. The CDR3 extends over 14 amino acids.

V is TRBV19 and J is TRBJ2-1; unclear D gene. This CDR3 is built from 12 residues. CDR1 and CDR2 (germline): LNHDA, SQIVND (reference sequence). Trimming removed 2 bases at V and 8 bases at J, with 7 bases between. The CDR3 DNA reads TGTGCCAGTAGTATACAGCCGTATGAGCAGTTCTTC. Its protein product is CASSIQPYEQFF.

The rearrangement uses TRBV2 and TRBJ2-1; D possibly corresponds to TRBD1 (5 bases). This CDR3 comprises 14 residues. Trimming pared 7 bases from V and 6 bases from J, leaving 16 bases between. Germline values: CDR1 SNHLY, CDR2 FYNNEI. The CDR3 loop is CASTTIGVGNEQFF. In DNA, the CDR3 is TGTGCCAGCACAACCATAGGGGTGGGCAATGAGCAGTTCTTC.

V usage is TRBV29-1 and J usage is TRBJ2-1, with 9 bases fitting TRBD1. The germline CDR1 and CDR2 sequences are SQVTM and ANQGSEA. Trimming took 6 bases from V and 4 from J; bases not matched to a gene: 7. The CDR3 is 14 residues long. The CDR3 loop is CSVHRDRVYNEQFF. CDR3 DNA sequence: TGCAGCGTACACCGGGACAGGGTGTACAATGAGCAGTTCTTC.

This chain links TRBV2 with TRBJ2-5, with 9 bases matching TRBD1. Looked up from germline, CDR1 is SNHLY and CDR2 is FYNNEI. The J segment lost 1 base and the V segment lost 7 bases, leaving 10 bases of the junction unmatched. The CDR3 extends over 16 amino acids. The CDR3 DNA reads as TGTGCCAGCATTCCGGACAGGGGACGATTCCAAGAGACCCAGTACTTC. It codes for CASIPDRGRFQETQYF.

V gene TRBV29-1 combines with J gene TRBJ2-7; the match to TRBD2 covers 7 bases. This CDR3 has 14 residues. V was pared by 7 bases and J by 2 bases, with 11 bases of the junction left unmatched. The V gene's germline CDR1 is SQVTM and CDR2 ANQGSEA. The CDR3 DNA sequence: TGCAGCGCCCAAGGGGCTAGCGGAACCTACGAGCAGTACTTC. Amino acid sequence: CSAQGASGTYEQYF.

The rearrangement joins TRBV7-9 to TRBJ2-5, with D unresolved. The CDR3 covers 12 residues. Trimming stripped 1 base from V and 5 bases from J, with 5 bases between. Germline CDR1 and CDR2: SEHNR and FQNEAQ (reference sequence). The CDR3 nucleotides are TGTGCCAGCAGCTTAGGAAGGGAGACCCAGTACTTC. It specifies CASSLGRETQYF.